These 9 T cell receptor beta chains were all obtained from the same sample, sequenced in a study of post-analysis software for immune sequencing data. Study observations and caveats: Controls showed lower frequencies than patients for a handful of TRBV segments, and TRBV5-6, TRBV5-1 and TRBV20-1 were among these.

Sequencing libraries made from TCR beta cDNA carried unique molecular identifiers. TCRdb independently ran MiXCR on the PCR reads; one entry per CDR3 protein. The data contain 170,000 or so distinct CDR3 sequences, 30% of them singletons. Their antigens are not known. Sequenced sample: blood. These receptor sequences come from a girl between 5 and 17 years old with multiple sclerosis.

This clonotype showed up many times. This chain joins TRBV12-3 or TRBV12-4 and TRBJ2-5; 13 bases map to TRBD2. CDR3 length: 16 amino acids. After removal of 5 bases from V and 4 bases from J, the junction contained 7 bases not matched to a gene. The CDR3 DNA follows: TGTGCCAGCAGTCTCTGGACTAGCGGGAGCTTAGAGACCCAGTACTTC. Its protein product is CASSLWTSGSLETQYF.

This chain connects TRBV28 to TRBJ1-1; 7 nucleotides match TRBD1. The CDR3 is 15 residues long. The germline V gene encodes CDR1 MDHEN and CDR2 SYDVKM. V lost 3 bases to trimming and J lost 6 bases; unmatched junction nucleotides: 10. The CDR3 nucleotides read TGTGCCAGCAGTTTGGGGAATACAGGGGTCGCTGAAGCTTTCTTT. This gives the protein CASSLGNTGVAEAFF.

The chain is built from TRBV18 and TRBJ1-1; possible D gene TRBD1, 5 bases. V was cut by 3 bases and J by 2 bases, with 10 bases left in between. The CDR3 runs to 14 residues. CDR1 is KGHSH, CDR2 LQKENI, per germline. Here the CDR3 DNA reads TGTGCCAGCTCACCCTTAGGGGCAAACACTGAAGCTTTCTTT. This sequence encodes CASSPLGANTEAFF.

At least ten counts were recorded for this clonotype. The J gene is TRBJ1-2, the V gene TRBV12-3 or TRBV12-4; unclear D gene. V shed 7 bases and J shed 3 bases, with 9 bases lying between them. The CDR3 loop spans 12 amino acids. The CDR3 is CASTSADYGYTF. The DNA of the CDR3 is TGTGCCAGCACCTCGGCGGACTATGGCTACACCTTC.

This clonotype showed up many times. The chain carries TRBV2 and TRBJ2-3, with 11 bases matching TRBD2. CDR3 size: 14 residues. Per germline, CDR1 SNHLY and CDR2 FYNNEI. Unmatched junction bases numbered 5, after V lost 9 bases and J lost 3 bases. The CDR3 region is CASQLAGVTDTQYF. The DNA for the CDR3 is TGTGCCAGTCAACTAGCGGGAGTAACAGATACGCAGTATTTT. Drawing the rest from reference TRBV2 and TRBJ2-3, the complete variable domain is EPEVTQTPSHQVTQMGQEVILRCVPISNHLYFYWYRQILGQKVEFLVSFYNNEISEKSEIFDDQFSVERPDGSNFTLKIRSTKLEDSAMYFCASQLAGVTDTQYFGPGTRLTVL.

This clonotype was counted at least ten times. The rearrangement links TRBV2 to TRBJ2-1; the D is unclear. CDR1 is SNHLY and CDR2 is FYNNEI in the germline V gene. This CDR3 region has 12 residues. V gave up 2 bases and J gave up 12 bases, with 11 bases separating them. The CDR3 loop reads CASSELATRQFF. CDR3 DNA: TGTGCCAGCAGTGAATTGGCGACTCGGCAGTTCTTC.

The rearrangement joins TRBV3-1 to TRBJ2-5, with D possibly matching TRBD1 (5 bases). The length of the CDR3 is 14 residues. The germline V and J ends were trimmed by 1 base and 7 bases, with 13 bases remaining between them. The germline gives CDR1 LGHDT, CDR2 YNNKEL (reference sequence). CDR3 protein: CASSQVMGLGTQYF. The CDR3 DNA follows: TGTGCCAGCAGCCAAGTGATGGGGCTGGGGACCCAGTACTTC.

In this sample, this clonotype turned up a few times. In DNA form, the CDR3 reads TGTGCCAGCAGCCGTCGGTACCGGGACTCTTCCTACAATGAGCAGTTCTTC. This encodes CASSRRYRDSSYNEQFF. The V call is TRBV14, the J call TRBJ2-1, with D possibly TRBD2 on 6 matching bases. Between the trimmed V and J ends, which lost 4 bases and 1 base, there was a span of 17 bases. Germline CDR1 and CDR2: SGHDN and FVKESK. The CDR3 runs 17 residues.

V and J are TRBV7-8 and TRBJ1-5; D is uncertain. Germline CDR1 and CDR2: SGHVS and FQNEAQ. V lost 8 bases, J lost 0 bases, and 32 bases lay in between. The CDR3 sequence is 21 residues long. As DNA, the CDR3 is TGTGCCAGCTCTTTATCCCCAGGTGATGGGCAGGATTATACTAGCAATCAGCCCCAGCATTTT. Its protein product is CASSLSPGDGQDYTSNQPQHF.